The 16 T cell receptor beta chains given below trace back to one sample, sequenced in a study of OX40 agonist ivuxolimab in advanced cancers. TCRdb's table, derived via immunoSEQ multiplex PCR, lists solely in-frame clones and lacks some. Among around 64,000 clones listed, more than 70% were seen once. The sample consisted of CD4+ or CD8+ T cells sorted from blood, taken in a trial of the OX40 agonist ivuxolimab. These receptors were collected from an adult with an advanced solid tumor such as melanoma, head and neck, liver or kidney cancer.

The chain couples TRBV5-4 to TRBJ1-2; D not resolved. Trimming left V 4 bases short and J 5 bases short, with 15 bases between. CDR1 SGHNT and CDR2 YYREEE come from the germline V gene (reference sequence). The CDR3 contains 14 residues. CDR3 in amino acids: CASSDRSTLYGYTF. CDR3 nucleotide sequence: TGTGCCAGCAGCGATCGCAGTACCCTGTATGGCTACACCTTC. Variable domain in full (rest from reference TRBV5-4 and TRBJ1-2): ETGVTQSPTHLIKTRGQQVTLRCSSQSGHNTVSWYQQALGQGPQFIFQYYREEENGRGNFPPRFSGLQFPNYSSELNVNALELDDSALYLCASSDRSTLYGYTFGSGTRLTVV.

The CDR3 DNA reads TGCACCAGCAGCCAAGCTAGGGATCAGCCCCAGCATTTT. It specifies CTSSQARDQPQHF. The rearrangement joins TRBV1 to TRBJ1-5. TRBV1 is tagged as a pseudogene. This CDR3 contains 13 residues.

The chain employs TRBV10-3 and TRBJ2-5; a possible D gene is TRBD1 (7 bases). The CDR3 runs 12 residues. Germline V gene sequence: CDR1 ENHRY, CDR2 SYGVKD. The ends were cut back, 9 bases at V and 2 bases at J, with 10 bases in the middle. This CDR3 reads CAMGGQQETQYF. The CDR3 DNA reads TGTGCCATGGGGGGACAGCAAGAGACCCAGTACTTC.

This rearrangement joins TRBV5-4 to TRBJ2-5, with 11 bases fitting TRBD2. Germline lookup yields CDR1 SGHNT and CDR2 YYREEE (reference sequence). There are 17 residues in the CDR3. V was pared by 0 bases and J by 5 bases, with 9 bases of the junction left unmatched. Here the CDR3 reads CASSLGLAGRNGETQYF. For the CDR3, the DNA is TGTGCCAGCAGCTTGGGACTAGCGGGACGAAATGGGGAGACCCAGTACTTC.

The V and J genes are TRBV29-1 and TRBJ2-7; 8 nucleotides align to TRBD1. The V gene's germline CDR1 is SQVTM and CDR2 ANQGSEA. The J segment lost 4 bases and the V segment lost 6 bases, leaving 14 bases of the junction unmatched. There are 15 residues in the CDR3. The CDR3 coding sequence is TGCAGCGTGCAACCTACAGGGGGTATAAAGTACGAGCAGTACTTC. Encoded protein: CSVQPTGGIKYEQYF.

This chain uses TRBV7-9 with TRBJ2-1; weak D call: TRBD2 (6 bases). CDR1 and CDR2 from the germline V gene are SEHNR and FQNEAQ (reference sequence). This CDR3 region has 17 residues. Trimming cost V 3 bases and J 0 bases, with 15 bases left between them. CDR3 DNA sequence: TGTGCCAGCAGCTTCGGGGGTCGGAGGAGCTCCTACAATGAGCAGTTCTTC. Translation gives CASSFGGRRSSYNEQFF.

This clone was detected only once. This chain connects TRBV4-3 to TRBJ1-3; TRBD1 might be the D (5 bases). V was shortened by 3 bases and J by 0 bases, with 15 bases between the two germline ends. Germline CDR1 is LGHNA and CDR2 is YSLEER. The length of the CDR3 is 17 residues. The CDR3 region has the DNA TGCGCCAGCAGCCATGATCCGGGACCTAACTCTGGAAACACCATATATTTT. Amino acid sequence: CASSHDPGPNSGNTIYF.

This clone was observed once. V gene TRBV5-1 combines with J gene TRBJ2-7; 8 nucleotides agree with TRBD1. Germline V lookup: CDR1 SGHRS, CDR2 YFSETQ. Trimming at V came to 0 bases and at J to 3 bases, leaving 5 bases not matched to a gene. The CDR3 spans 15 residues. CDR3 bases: TGCGCCAGCAGCTTGGGTCCAGGGGGCTTCTACGAGCAGTACTTC. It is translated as CASSLGPGGFYEQYF.

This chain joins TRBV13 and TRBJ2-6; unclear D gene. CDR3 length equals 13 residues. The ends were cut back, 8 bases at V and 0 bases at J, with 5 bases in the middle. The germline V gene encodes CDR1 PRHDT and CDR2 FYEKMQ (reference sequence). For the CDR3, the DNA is TGTGCCAGCGAACGCTCTGGGGCCAACGTCCTGACTTTC. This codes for CASERSGANVLTF.

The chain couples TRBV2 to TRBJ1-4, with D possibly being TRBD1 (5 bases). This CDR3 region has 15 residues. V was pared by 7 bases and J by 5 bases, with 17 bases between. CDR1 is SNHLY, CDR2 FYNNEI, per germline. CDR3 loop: CASTVTDMLNEKLFF. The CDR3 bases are TGTGCCAGCACAGTGACAGACATGTTAAATGAAAAACTGTTTTTT.

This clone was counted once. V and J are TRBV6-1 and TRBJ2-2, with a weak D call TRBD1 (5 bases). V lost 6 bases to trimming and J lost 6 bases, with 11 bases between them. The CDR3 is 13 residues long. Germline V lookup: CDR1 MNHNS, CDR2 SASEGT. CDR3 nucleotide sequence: TGTGCCAGCAGCTCGGTCAGGGCCGGGGAGCTGTTTTTT. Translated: CASSSVRAGELFF.

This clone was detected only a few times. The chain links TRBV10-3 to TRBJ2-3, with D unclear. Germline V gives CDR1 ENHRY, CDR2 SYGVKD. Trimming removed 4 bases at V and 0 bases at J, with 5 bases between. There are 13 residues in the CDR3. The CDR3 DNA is TGTGCCATCAGTGGGGGAAGCACAGATACGCAGTATTTT. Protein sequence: CAISGGSTDTQYF.

DNA of the CDR3: TGCAGCGTTGAAAGCGGGAGCTATGGCTACACCTTC. This encodes CSVESGSYGYTF. The chain uses TRBV29-1 and TRBJ1-2; D not resolved. CDR3 length: 12 residues. Germline V gene lookup returns CDR1 SQVTM and CDR2 ANQGSEA. The germline V and J ends were trimmed by 2 bases and 4 bases, with 8 bases remaining between them.

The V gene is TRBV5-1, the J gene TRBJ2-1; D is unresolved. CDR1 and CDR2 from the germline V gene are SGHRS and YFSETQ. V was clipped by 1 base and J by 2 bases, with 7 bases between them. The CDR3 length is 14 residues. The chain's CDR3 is CASSLPTTYNEQFF. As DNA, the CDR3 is TGCGCCAGCAGCTTGCCCACCACCTACAATGAGCAGTTCTTC.

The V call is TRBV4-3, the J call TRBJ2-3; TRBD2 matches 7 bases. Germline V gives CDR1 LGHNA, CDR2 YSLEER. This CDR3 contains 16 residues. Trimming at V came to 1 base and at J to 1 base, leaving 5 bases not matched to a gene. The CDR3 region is CASSQGLADGTDTQYF. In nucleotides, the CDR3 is TGCGCCAGCAGCCAAGGGCTAGCGGACGGCACAGATACGCAGTATTTT.

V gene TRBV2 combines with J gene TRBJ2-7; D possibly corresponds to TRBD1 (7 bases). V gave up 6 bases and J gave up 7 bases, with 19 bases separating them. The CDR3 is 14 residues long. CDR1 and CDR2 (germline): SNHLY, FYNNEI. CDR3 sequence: CASSGGTDLSEQYF. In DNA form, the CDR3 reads TGTGCCAGCAGCGGCGGGACAGACCTTTCTGAGCAGTACTTC.